This T cell receptor beta chain was retrieved from a study of blood T cell repertoires in COVID-19. Study at large: The United States, Italy and Spain provided the acute and convalescent COVID-19 samples. The analysed material was cDNA or gDNA that came from T cells, B-cell-depleted T cells, or PBMCs.

Only in-frame clones appear in the TCRdb table, and some are missing; sequencing was by immunoSEQ multiplex PCR. The table shows around 440,000 clones, with about 87% occurring only once. Seattle researchers signed up patients amid active infection and tracked them longitudinally. The CDR3 has 14 amino acids. V lost 3 bases to trimming and J lost 4 bases, with 13 bases between them. The germline CDR1 and CDR2 sequences are WSHSY and SAAADI. Sample: peripheral blood. This sequence originates from a woman aged 45-60 years with COVID-19, enrolled during active disease. The V call is TRBV10-2, the J call TRBJ2-7; TRBD2 might be the D (5 bases). The CDR3 is CASSDGLVMYEQYF. For the CDR3, the DNA is TGCGCCAGCAGTGACGGACTGGTGATGTACGAGCAGTACTTC.